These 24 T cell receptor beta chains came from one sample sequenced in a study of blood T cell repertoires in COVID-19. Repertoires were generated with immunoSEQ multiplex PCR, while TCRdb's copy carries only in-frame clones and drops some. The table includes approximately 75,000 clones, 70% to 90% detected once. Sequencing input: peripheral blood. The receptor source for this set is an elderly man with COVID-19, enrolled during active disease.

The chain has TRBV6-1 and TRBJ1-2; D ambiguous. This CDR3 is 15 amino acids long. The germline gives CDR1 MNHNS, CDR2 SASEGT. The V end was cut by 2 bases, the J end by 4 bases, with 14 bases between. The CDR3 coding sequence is TGTGCCAGCAGTGAACAGCGGGCGAGCACCTATGGCTACACCTTC. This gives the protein CASSEQRASTYGYTF.

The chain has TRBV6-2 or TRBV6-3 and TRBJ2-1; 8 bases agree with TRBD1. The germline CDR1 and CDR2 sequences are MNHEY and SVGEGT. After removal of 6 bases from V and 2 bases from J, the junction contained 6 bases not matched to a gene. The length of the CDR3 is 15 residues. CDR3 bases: TGTGCCAGCAGCCTCCGACAGGGGCCCTACAATGAGCAGTTCTTC. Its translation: CASSLRQGPYNEQFF.

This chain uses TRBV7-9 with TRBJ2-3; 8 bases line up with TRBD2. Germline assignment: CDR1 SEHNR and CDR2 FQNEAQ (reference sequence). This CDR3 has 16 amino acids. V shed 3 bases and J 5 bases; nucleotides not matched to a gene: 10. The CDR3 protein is CASSFGLAGAGDTQYF. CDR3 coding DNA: TGTGCCAGCAGCTTCGGACTAGCTGGGGCGGGAGATACGCAGTATTTT.

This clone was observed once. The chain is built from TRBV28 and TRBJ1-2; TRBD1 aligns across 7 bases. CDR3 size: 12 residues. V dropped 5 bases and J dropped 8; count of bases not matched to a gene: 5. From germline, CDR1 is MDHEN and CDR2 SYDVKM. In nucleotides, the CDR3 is TGTGCCAGCAGTAATAACAGGGGCGGCTACACCTTC. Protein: CASSNNRGGYTF.

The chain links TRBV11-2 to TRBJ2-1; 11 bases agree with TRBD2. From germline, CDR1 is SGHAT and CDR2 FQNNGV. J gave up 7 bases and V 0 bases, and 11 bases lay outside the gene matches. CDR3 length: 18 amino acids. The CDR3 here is CASSLEGWASGGRNEQFF. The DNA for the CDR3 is TGTGCCAGCAGCTTAGAGGGCTGGGCTAGCGGGGGGAGAAATGAGCAGTTCTTC.

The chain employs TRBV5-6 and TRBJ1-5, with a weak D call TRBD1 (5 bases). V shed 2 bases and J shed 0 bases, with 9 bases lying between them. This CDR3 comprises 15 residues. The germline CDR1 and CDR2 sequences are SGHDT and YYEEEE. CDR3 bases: TGTGCCAGCAGCTTAAAGGGGTATAGCAATCAGCCCCAGCATTTT. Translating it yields CASSLKGYSNQPQHF. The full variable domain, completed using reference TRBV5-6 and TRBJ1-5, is DAGVTQSPTHLIKTRGQQVTLRCSPKSGHDTVSWYQQALGQGPQFIFQYYEEEERQRGNFPDRFSGHQFPNYSSELNVNALLLGDSALYLCASSLKGYSNQPQHFGDGTRLSIL.

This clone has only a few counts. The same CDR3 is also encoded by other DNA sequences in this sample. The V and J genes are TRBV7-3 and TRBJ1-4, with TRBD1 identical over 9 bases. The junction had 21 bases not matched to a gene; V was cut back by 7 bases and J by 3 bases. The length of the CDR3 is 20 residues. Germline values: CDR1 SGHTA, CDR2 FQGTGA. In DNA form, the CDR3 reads TGTGCCAGCACGGCCGAGGGTGGGGGACAGGGAAGCGGGTCTAATGAAAAACTGTTTTTT. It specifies CASTAEGGGQGSGSNEKLFF.

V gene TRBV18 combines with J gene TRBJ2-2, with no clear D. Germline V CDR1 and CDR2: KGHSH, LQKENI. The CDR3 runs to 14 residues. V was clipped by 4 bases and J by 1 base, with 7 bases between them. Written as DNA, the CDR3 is TGTGCCAGCTCACGAGTAGTGAACACCGGGGAGCTGTTTTTT. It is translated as CASSRVVNTGELFF. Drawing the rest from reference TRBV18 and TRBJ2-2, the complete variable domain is NAGVMQNPRHLVRRRGQEARLRCSPMKGHSHVYWYRQLPEEGLKFMVYLQKENIIDESGMPKERFSAEFPKEGPSILRIQQVVRGDSAAYFCASSRVVNTGELFFGEGSRLTVL.

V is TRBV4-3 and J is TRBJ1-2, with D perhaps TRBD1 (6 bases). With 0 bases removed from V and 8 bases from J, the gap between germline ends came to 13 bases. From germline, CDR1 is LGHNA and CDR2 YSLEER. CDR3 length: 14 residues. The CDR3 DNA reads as TGCGCCAGCAGCCAAGAGCACAGGGACCTAGGCTACACCTTC. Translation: CASSQEHRDLGYTF.

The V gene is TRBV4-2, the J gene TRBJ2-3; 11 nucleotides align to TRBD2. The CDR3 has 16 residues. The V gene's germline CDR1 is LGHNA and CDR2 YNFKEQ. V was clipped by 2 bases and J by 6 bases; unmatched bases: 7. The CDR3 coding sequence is TGTGCCAGCAGCCAAAATCTAGCGGGGGGAGTCGATACGCAGTATTTT. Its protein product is CASSQNLAGGVDTQYF.

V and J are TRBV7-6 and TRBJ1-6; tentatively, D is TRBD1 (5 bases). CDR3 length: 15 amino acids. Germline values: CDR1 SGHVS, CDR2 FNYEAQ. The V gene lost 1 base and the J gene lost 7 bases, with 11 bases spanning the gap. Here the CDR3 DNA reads TGTGCCAGCAGCTTAGTGGCGGGGGGGAATTCACCCCTCCACTTT. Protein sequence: CASSLVAGGNSPLHF.

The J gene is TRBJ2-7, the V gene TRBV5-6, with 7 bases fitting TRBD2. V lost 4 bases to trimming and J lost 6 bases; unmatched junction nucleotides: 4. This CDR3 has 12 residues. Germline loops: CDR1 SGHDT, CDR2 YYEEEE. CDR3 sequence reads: CASSRSGIEQYF. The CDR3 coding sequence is TGTGCCAGCAGCAGGAGCGGGATCGAGCAGTACTTC.

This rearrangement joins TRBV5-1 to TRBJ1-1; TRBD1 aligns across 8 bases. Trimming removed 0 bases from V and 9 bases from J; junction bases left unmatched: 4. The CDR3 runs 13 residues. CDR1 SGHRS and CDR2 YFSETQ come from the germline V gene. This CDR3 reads CASSLEQGEKAFF. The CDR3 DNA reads TGCGCCAGCAGCTTGGAACAGGGGGAAAAAGCTTTCTTT. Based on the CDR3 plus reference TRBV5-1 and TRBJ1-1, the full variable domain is KAGVTQTPRYLIKTRGQQVTLSCSPISGHRSVSWYQQTPGQGLQFLFEYFSETQRNKGNFPGRFSGRQFSNSRSEMNVSTLELGDSALYLCASSLEQGEKAFFGQGTRLTVV.

The CDR3 DNA reads TGTGCCAGCAGCATACAGGGGGGTGAAGCTTTCTTT. Protein sequence: CASSIQGGEAFF. The rearrangement uses TRBV11-1 and TRBJ1-1, with 8 bases aligning to TRBD1. CDR1 is SGHAT and CDR2 is FQDESV in the germline V gene (reference sequence). Losses at the gene ends were 5 bases for V and 7 bases for J; bases not matched to a gene: 3. The CDR3 loop spans 12 amino acids.

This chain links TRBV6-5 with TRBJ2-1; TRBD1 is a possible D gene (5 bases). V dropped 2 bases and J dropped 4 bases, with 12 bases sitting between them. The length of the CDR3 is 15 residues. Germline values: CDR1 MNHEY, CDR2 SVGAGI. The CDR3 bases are TGTGCCAGCAGTTACGAAGGGGCCGGGTACAATGAGCAGTTCTTC. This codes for CASSYEGAGYNEQFF.

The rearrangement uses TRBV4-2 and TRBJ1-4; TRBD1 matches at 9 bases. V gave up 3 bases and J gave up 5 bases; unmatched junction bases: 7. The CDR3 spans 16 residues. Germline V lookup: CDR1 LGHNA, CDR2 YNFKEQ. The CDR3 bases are TGTGCCAGCAGCCAGGTTACAGGGGGCGCGAATGAAAAACTGTTTTTT. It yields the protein CASSQVTGGANEKLFF.

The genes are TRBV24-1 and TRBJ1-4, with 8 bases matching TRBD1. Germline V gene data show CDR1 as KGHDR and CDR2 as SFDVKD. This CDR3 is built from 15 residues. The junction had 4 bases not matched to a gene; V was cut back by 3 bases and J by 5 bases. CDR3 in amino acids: CATSDKGQGNEKLFF. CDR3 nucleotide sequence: TGTGCCACCAGTGATAAAGGACAGGGAAATGAAAAACTGTTTTTT.

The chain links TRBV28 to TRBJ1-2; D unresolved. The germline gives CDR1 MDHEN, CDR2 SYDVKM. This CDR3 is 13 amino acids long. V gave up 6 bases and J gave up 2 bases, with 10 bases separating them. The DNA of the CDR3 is TGTGCCAGCAGATATACAACAAACTATGGCTACACCTTC. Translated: CASRYTTNYGYTF.

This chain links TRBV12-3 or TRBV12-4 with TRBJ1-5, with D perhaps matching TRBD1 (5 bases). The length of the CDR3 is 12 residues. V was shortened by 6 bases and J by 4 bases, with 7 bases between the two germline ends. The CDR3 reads CASSPGNQPQHF. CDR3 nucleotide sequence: TGTGCCAGCAGCCCAGGGAATCAGCCCCAGCATTTT.

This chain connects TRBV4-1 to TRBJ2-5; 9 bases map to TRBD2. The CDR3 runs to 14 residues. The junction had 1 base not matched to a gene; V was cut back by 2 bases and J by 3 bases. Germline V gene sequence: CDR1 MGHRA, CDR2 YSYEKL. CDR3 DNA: TGCGCCAGCAGCCAACTAGCGGGGAAAGAGACCCAGTACTTC. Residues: CASSQLAGKETQYF.

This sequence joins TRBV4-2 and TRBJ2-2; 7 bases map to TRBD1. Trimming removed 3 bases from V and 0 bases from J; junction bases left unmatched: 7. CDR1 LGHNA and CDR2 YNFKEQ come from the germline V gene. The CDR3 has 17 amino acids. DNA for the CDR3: TGTGCCAGCAGCCAGGCTACAGGGGCTGCGAACACCGGGGAGCTGTTTTTT. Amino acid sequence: CASSQATGAANTGELFF.

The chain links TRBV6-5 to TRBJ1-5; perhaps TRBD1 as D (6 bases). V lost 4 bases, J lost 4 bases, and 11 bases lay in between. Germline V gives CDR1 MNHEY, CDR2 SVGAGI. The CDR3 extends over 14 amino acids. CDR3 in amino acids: CASSSRGRNQPQHF. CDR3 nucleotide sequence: TGTGCCAGCAGTTCCAGGGGTCGGAATCAGCCCCAGCATTTT.

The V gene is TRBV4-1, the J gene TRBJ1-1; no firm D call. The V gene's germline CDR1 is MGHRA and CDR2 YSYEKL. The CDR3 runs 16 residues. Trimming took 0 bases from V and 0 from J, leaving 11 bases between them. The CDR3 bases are TGCGCCAGCAGCCAAGATCGCGTAGTCATGAACACTGAAGCTTTCTTT. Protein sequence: CASSQDRVVMNTEAFF.

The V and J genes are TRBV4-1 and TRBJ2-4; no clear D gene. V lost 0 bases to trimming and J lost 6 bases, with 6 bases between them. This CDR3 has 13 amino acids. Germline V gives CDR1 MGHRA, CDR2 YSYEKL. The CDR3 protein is CASSQDRLNIQYF. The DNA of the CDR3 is TGCGCCAGCAGCCAAGATCGTTTAAACATTCAGTACTTC.